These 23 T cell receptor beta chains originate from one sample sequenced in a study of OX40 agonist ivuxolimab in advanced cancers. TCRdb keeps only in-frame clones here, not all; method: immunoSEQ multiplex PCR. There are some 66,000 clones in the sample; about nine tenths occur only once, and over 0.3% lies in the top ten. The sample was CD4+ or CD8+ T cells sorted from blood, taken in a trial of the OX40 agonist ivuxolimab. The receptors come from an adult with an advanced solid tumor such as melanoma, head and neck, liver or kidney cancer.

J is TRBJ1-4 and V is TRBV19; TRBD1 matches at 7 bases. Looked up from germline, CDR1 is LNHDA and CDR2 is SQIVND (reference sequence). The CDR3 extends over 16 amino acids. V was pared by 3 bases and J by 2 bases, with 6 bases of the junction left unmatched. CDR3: CASSMSLRGTNEKLFF. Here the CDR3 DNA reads TGTGCCAGTAGTATGAGTCTCAGGGGGACTAATGAAAAACTGTTTTTT.

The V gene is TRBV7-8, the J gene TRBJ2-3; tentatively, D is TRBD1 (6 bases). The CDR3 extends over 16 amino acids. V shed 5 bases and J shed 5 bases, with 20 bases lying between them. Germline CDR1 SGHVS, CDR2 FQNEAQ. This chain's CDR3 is CASSKTGTINLDTQYF. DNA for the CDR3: TGTGCCAGCAGCAAGACCGGGACAATCAATTTAGATACGCAGTATTTT.

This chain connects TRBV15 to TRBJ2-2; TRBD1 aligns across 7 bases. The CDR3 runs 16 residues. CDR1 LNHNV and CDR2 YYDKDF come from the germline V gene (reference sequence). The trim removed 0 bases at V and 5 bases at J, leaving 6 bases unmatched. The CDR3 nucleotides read TGTGCCACCAGCAGAGATCTGGGGACAGTTACCGGGGAGCTGTTTTTT. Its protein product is CATSRDLGTVTGELFF.

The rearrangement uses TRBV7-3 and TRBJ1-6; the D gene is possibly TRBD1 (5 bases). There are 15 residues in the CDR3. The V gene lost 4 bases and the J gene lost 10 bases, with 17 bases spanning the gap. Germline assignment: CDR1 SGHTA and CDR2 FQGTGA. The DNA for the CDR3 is TGTGCCAGCAGCTACCAGGGTGGAAAGGGGTCACCCCTCCACTTT. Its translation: CASSYQGGKGSPLHF.

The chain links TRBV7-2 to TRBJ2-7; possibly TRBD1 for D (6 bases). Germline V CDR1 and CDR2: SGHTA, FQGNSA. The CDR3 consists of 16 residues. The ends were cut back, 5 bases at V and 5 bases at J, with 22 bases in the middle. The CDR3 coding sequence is TGTGCCAGCAGCCTGCCTGGCGCCAGGGGAGTCCACGAGCAGTACTTC. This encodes CASSLPGARGVHEQYF.

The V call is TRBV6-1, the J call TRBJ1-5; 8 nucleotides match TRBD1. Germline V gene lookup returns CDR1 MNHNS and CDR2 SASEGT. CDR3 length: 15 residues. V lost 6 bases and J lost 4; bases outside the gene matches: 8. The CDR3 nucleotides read TGTGCCAGCAGCGTGGGACAGGTGCGGAATCAGCCCCAGCATTTT. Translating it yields CASSVGQVRNQPQHF.

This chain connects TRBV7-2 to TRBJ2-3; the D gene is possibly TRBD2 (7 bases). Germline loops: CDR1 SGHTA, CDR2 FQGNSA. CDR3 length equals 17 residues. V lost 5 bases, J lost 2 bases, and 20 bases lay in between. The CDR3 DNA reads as TGTGCCAGCAGCCCCAAAGGGGGGGGGACTTTCACAGATACGCAGTATTTT. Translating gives CASSPKGGGTFTDTQYF. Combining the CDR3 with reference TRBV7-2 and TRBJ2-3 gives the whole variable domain GAGVSQSPSNKVTEKGKDVELRCDPISGHTALYWYRQSLGQGLEFLIYFQGNSAPDKSGLPSDRFSAERTGGSVSTLTIQRTQQEDSAVYLCASSPKGGGTFTDTQYFGPGTRLTVL.

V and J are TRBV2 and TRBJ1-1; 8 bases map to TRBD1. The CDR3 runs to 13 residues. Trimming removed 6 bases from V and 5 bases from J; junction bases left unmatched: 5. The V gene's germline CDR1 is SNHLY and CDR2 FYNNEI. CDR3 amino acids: CASRPDRATEAFF. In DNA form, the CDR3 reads TGTGCCAGCAGACCGGACAGGGCGACTGAAGCTTTCTTT.

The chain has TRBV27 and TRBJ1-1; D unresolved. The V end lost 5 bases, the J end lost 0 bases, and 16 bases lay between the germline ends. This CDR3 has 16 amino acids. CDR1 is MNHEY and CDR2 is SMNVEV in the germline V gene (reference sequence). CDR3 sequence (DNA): TGTGCCAGCAGTCCCGAAACGGCCCGATTGAACACTGAAGCTTTCTTT. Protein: CASSPETARLNTEAFF.

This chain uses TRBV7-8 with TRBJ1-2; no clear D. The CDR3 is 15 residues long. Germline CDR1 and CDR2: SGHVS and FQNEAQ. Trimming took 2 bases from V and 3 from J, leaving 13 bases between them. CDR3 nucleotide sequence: TGTGCCAGCAGCTTATCGGGAGTAGGGTACTATGGCTACACCTTC. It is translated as CASSLSGVGYYGYTF.

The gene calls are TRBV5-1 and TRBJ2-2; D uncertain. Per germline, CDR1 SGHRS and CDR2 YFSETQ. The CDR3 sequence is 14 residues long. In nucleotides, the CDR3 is TGCGCGTCGCAGAAAGAGGCGAACACCGGGGAGCTGTTTTTT. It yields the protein CASQKEANTGELFF.

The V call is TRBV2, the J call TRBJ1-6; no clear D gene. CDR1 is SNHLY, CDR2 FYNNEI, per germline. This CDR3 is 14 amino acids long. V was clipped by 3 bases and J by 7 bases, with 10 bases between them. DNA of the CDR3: TGTGCCAGCAGTGAGAGGTTTTTCAATTCACCCCTCCACTTT. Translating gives CASSERFFNSPLHF.

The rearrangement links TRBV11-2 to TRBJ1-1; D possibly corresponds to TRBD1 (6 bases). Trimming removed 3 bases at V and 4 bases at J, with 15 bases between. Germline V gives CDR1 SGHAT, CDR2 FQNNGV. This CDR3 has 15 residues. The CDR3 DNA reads TGTGCCAGCAGCTTGAGAACAGGGTGGAGCACTGAAGCTTTCTTT. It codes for CASSLRTGWSTEAFF.

The CDR3 coding sequence is TGTGCCAGCAGCTTAAGCGGACAGGGAAGCTCCTACGAGCAGTACTTC. It is translated as CASSLSGQGSSYEQYF. The chain combines TRBV7-6 with TRBJ2-7; TRBD1 matches 8 bases. Germline V CDR1 and CDR2: SGHVS, FNYEAQ. V was pared by 2 bases and J by 0 bases, with 6 bases of the junction left unmatched. The CDR3 runs to 16 residues. Full variable domain (outside the CDR3, taken from reference TRBV7-6 and TRBJ2-7): GAGVSQSPRYKVTKRGQDVALRCDPISGHVSLYWYRQALGQGPEFLTYFNYEAQQDKSGLPNDRFSAERPEGSISTLTIQRTEQRDSAMYRCASSLSGQGSSYEQYFGPGTRLTVT.

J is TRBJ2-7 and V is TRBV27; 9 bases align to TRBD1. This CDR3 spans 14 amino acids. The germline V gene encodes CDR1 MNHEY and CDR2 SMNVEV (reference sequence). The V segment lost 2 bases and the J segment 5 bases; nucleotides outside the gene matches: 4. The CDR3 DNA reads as TGTGCCAGCAGTTTAAGGGACAGGGTACACGAGCAGTACTTC. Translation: CASSLRDRVHEQYF.

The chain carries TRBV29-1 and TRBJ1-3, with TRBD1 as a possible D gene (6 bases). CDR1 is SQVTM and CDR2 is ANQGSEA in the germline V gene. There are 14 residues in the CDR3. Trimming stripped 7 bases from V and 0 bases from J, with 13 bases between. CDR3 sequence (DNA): TGCAGCGGTAAACAGGGCCCCTCTGGAAACACCATATATTTT. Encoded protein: CSGKQGPSGNTIYF.

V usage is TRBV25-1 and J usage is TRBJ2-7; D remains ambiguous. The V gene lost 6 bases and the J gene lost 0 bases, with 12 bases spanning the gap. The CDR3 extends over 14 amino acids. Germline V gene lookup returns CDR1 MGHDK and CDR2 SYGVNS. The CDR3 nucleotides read TGTGCCAGCAGGGGCCATGATCGCTCCTACGAGCAGTACTTC. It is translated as CASRGHDRSYEQYF.

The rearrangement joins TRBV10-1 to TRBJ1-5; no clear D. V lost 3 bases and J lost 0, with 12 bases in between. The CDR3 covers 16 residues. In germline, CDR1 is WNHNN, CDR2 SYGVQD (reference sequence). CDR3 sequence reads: CASSERLSYSNQPQHF. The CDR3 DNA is TGCGCCAGCAGTGAACGGCTCAGTTATAGCAATCAGCCCCAGCATTTT.

CDR3 DNA sequence: TGTGCCAGCAGTTATAGCACAGGGGGTCGTGGCTACACCTTC. Its translation is CASSYSTGGRGYTF. The V and J genes are TRBV6-5 and TRBJ1-2; 8 bases line up with TRBD1. With V trimmed by 3 bases and J by 7 bases, 7 bases remained unmatched. The CDR3 is 14 residues long. Germline CDR1 is MNHEY and CDR2 is SVGAGI.

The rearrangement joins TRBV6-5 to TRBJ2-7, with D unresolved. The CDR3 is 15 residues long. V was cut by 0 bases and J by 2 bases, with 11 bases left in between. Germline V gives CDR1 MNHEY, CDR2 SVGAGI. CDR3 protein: CASSYSFVSTYEQYF. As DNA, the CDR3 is TGTGCCAGCAGTTACTCATTTGTCTCAACCTACGAGCAGTACTTC.

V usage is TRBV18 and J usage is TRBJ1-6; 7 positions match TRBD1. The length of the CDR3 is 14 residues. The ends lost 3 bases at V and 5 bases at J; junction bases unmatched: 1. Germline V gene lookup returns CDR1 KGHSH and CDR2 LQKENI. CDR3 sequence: CASSPGQNNSPLHF. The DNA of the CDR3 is TGTGCCAGCTCACCGGGACAGAATAATTCACCCCTCCACTTT.

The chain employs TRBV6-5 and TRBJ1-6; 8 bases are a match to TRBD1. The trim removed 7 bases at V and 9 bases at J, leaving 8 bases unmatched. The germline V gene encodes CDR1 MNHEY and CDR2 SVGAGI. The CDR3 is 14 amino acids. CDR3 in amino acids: CASTPRGLGSPLHF. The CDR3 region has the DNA TGTGCCAGCACCCCCAGGGGGCTAGGTTCACCCCTCCACTTT.

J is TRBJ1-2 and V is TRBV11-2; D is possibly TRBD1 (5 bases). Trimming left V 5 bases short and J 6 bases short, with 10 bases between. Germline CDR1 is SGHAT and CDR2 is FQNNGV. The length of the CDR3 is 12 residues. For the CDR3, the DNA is TGTGCCAGCAGCCAGAACAGGAATGGCTACACCTTC. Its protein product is CASSQNRNGYTF.